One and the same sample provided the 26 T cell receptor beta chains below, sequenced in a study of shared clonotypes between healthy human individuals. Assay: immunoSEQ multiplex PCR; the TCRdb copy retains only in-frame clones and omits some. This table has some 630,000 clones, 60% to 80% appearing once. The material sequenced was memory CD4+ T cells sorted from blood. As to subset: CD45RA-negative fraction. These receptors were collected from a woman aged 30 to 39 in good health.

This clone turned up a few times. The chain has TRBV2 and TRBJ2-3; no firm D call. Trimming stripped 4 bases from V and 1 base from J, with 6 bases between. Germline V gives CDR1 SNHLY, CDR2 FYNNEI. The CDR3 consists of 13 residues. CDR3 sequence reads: CASSATRTDTQYF. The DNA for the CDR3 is TGTGCCAGCAGTGCGACGCGCACAGATACGCAGTATTTT.

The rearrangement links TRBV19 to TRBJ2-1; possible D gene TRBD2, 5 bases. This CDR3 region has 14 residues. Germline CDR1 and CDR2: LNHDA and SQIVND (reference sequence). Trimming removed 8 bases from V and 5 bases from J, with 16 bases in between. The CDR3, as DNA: TGTGCCAGTCGCGGACTCCGAGGAAACAATGAGCAGTTCTTC. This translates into CASRGLRGNNEQFF. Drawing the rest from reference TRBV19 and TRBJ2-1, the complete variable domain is DGGITQSPKYLFRKEGQNVTLSCEQNLNHDAMYWYRQDPGQGLRLIYYSQIVNDFQKGDIAEGYSVSREKKESFPLTVTSAQKNPTAFYLCASRGLRGNNEQFFGPGTRLTVL.

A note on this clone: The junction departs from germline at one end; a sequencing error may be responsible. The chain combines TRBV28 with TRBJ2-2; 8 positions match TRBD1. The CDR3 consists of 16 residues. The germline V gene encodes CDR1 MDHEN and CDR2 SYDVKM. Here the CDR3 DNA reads TGTGCCGGCAGTTCGCCCGACAGGGGATACACCGGGGAGCTGTTTTTT. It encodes CAGSSPDRGYTGELFF.

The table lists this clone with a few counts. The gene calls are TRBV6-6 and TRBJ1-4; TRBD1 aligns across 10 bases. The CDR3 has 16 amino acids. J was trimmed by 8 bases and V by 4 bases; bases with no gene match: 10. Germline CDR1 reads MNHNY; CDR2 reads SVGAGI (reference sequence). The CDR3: CASSSITDRGYEKLFF. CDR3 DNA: TGTGCCAGCAGTTCAATTACGGACAGGGGGTACGAAAAACTGTTTTTT.

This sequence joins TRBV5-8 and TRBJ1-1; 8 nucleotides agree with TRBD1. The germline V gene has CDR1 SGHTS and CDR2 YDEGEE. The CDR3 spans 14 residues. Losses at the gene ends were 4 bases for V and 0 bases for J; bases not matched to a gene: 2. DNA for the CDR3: TGTGCCAGCAGCCAGGGACAGGTGAACACTGAAGCTTTCTTT. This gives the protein CASSQGQVNTEAFF.

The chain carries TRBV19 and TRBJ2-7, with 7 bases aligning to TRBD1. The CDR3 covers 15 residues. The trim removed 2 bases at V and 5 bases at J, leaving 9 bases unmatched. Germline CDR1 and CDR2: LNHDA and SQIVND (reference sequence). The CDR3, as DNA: TGTGCCAGTAGTATACGAAGGGGGCTTATCCACGAGCAGTACTTC. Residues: CASSIRRGLIHEQYF.

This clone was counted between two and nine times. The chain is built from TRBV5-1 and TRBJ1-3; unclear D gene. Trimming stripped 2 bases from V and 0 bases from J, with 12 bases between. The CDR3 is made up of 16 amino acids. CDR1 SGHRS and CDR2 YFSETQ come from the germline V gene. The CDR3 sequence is CASSLSQANSGNTIYF. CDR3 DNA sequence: TGCGCCAGCAGCTTATCCCAGGCAAACTCTGGAAACACCATATATTTT.

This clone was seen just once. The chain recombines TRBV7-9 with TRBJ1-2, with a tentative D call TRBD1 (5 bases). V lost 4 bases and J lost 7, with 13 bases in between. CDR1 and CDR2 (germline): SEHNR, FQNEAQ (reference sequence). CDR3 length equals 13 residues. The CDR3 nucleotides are TGTGCCAGCAGCTCCGACAGTCCGGGTGGCTACACCTTC. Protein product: CASSSDSPGGYTF. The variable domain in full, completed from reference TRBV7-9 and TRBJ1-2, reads DTGVSQNPRHKITKRGQNVTFRCDPISEHNRLYWYRQTLGQGPEFLTYFQNEAQLEKSRLLSDRFSAERPKGSFSTLEIQRTEQGDSAMYLCASSSDSPGGYTFGSGTRLTVV.

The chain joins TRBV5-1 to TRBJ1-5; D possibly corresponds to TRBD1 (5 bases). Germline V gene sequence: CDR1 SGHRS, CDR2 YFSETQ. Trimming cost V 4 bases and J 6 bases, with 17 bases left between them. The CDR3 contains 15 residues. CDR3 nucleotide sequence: TGCGCCAGCAGCCCCACCCCGGGGCAAGGTCAGCCCCAGCATTTT. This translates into CASSPTPGQGQPQHF.

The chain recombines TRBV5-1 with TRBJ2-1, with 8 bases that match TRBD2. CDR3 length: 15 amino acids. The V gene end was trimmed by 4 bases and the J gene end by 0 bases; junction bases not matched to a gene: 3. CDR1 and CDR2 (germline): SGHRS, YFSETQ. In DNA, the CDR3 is TGCGCCAGCAGCCATAGCGGGGACTCCTACAATGAGCAGTTCTTC. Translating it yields CASSHSGDSYNEQFF.

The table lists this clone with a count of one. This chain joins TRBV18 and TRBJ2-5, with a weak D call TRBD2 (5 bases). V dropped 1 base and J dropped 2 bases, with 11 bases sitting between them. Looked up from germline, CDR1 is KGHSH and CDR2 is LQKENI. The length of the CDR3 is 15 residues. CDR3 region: CASSPRGGPQETQYF. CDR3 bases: TGTGCCAGCTCACCACGTGGAGGCCCACAAGAGACCCAGTACTTC.

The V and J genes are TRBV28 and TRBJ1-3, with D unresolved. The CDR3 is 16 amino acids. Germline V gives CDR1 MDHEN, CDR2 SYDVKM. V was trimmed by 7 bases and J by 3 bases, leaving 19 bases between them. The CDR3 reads CASTPSGGLVGNTIYF. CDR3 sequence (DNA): TGTGCCAGCACCCCATCGGGCGGTTTGGTTGGAAACACCATATATTTT.

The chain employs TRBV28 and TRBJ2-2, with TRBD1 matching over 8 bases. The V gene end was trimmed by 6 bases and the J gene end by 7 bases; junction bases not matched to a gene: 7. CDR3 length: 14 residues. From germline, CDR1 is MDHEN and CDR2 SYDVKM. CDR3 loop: CASRQTGASGELFF. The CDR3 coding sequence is TGTGCCAGCAGGCAGACAGGGGCGAGCGGGGAGCTGTTTTTT.

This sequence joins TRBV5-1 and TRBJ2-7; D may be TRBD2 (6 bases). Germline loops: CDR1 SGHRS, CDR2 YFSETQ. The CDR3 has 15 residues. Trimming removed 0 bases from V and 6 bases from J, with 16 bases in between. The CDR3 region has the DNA TGCGCCAGCAGCTTGGTTGGGGCGGGACTCCGCGAGCAGTACTTC. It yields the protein CASSLVGAGLREQYF.

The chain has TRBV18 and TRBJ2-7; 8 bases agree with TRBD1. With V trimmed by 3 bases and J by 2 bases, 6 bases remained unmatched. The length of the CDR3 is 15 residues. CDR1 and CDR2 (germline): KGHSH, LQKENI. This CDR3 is CASSPNDRGTYEQYF. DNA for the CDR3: TGTGCCAGCTCACCGAACGACAGGGGAACCTACGAGCAGTACTTC.

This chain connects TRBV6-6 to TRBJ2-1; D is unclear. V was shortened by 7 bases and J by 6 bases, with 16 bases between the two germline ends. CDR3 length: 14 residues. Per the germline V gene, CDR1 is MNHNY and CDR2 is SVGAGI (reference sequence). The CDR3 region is CASTNERLSNEQFF. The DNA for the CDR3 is TGTGCCAGCACCAACGAGCGTTTGAGCAATGAGCAGTTCTTC.

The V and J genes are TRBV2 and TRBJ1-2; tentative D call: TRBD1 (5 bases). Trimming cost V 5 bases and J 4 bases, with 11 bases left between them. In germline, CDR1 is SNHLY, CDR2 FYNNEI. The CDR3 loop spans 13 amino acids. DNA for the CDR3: TGTGCCAGCAGTTCGGTGGGGGGCTATGGCTACACCTTC. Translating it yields CASSSVGGYGYTF.

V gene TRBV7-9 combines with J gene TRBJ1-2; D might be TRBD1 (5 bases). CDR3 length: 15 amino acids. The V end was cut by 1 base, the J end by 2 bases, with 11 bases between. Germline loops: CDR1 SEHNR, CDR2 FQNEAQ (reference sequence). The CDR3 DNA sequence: TGTGCCAGCAGCTTAGTGGCAGGGCCCAACTATGGCTACACCTTC. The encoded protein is CASSLVAGPNYGYTF.

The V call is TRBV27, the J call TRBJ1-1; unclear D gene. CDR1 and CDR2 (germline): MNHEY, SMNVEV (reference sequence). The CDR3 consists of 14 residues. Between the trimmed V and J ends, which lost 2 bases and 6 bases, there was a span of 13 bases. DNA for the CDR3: TGTGCCAGCAGTTTAACAACTTCGATACCTGAAGCTTTCTTT. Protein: CASSLTTSIPEAFF.

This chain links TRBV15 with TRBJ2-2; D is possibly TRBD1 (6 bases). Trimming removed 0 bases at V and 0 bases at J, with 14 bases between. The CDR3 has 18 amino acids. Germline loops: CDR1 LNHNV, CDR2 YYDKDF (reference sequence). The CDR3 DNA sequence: TGTGCCACCAGCAGAGATATTGTGGACAGCGCGAACACCGGGGAGCTGTTTTTT. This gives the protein CATSRDIVDSANTGELFF.

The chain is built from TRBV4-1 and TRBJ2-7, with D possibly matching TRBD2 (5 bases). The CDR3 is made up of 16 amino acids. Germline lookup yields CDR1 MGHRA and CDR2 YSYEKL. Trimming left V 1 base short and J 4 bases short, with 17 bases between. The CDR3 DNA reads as TGCGCCAGCAGCCAAGTTTCTAGCTTGACCGTTTACGAGCAGTACTTC. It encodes CASSQVSSLTVYEQYF.

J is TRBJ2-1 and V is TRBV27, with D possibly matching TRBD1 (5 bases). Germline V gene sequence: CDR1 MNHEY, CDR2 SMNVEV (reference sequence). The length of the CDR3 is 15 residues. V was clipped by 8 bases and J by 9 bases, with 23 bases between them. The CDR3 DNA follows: TGTGCCAGCTCGAATGGGGCAGGCAGGGCCCCTGAGCAGTTCTTC. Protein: CASSNGAGRAPEQFF.

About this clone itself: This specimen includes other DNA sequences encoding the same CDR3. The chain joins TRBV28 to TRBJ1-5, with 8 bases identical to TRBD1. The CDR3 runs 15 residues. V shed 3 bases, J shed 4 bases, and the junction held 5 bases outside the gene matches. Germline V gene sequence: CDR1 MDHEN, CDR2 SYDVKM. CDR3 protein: CASSFPGGANQPQHF. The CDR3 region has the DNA TGTGCCAGCAGTTTCCCAGGGGGCGCGAATCAGCCCCAGCATTTT.

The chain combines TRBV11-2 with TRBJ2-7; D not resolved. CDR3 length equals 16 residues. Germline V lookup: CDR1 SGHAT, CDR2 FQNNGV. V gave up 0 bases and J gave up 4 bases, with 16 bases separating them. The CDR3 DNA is TGTGCCAGCAGCTTAGATCTCTTTGGTTTGGAGTACGAGCAGTACTTC. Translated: CASSLDLFGLEYEQYF.

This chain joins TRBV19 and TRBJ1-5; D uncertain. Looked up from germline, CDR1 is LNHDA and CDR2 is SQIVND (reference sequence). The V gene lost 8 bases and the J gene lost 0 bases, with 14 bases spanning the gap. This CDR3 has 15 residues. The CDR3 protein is CASGKGVYSNQPQHF. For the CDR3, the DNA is TGTGCCAGTGGAAAGGGCGTTTATAGCAATCAGCCCCAGCATTTT.

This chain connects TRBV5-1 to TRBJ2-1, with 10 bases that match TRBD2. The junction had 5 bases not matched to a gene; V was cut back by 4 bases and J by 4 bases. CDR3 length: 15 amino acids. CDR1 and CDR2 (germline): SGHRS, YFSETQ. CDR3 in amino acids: CASSLGTSVYNEQFF. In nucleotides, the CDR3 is TGCGCCAGCAGCCTCGGGACTAGCGTTTACAATGAGCAGTTCTTC.